What follows are 30 T cell receptor beta chains derived from one specimen sequenced in a study of cytomegalovirus exposure and HLA in healthy donors. The PCR contained 60 Vbeta and 13 Jbeta primers. TCRdb's table, derived via immunoSEQ multiplex PCR, lists solely in-frame clones and lacks some. The sample includes roughly 200,000 clones, roughly 87% of them seen just once. Material for sequencing was PBMCs. The receptors were sampled from a boy aged 2 to 9 in good health and CMV-seronegative.

The CDR3 loop is CASRWSRPQHF. Written as DNA, the CDR3 is TGCGCCAGCAGGTGGTCTAGGCCCCAGCATTTT. The V gene is TRBV5-1, the J gene TRBJ1-5; D uncertain. The germline V and J ends were trimmed by 5 bases and 9 bases, with 9 bases remaining between them. The CDR3 runs 11 residues. CDR1 is SGHRS, CDR2 YFSETQ, per germline.

V gene TRBV5-1 combines with J gene TRBJ2-7, with TRBD1 matching over 9 bases. Looked up from germline, CDR1 is SGHRS and CDR2 is YFSETQ. The ends lost 2 bases at V and 2 bases at J; junction bases unmatched: 5. The CDR3 loop spans 15 amino acids. The CDR3 sequence is CASSFRQGVAYEQYF. The CDR3 DNA reads as TGCGCCAGCAGCTTCAGACAGGGGGTGGCCTACGAGCAGTACTTC.

This rearrangement joins TRBV2 to TRBJ1-2; TRBD1 agrees at 9 bases. Trimming cost V 5 bases and J 6 bases; bases outside gene matches: 7. In germline, CDR1 is SNHLY, CDR2 FYNNEI. The CDR3 is made up of 14 amino acids. The CDR3 coding sequence is TGTGCCAGCAGTAACAGGGGGCGCGGTGATGGCTACACCTTC. Translated, it gives CASSNRGRGDGYTF.

This sequence joins TRBV19 and TRBJ2-1; 10 bases are shared with TRBD2. Germline assignment: CDR1 LNHDA and CDR2 SQIVND (reference sequence). The trim removed 5 bases at V and 4 bases at J, leaving 5 bases unmatched. The CDR3 is 15 residues long. CDR3 sequence: CASSSTSGVYNEQFF. DNA of the CDR3: TGTGCCAGTAGTTCCACTAGCGGGGTTTACAATGAGCAGTTCTTC.

This clone has just one count. The chain uses TRBV9 and TRBJ2-3; D is possibly TRBD1 (6 bases). The CDR3 is made up of 14 amino acids. Trimming shortened V by 3 bases and J by 5 bases, and 13 bases separated the two germline ends. In germline, CDR1 is SGDLS, CDR2 YYNGEE. In DNA form, the CDR3 reads TGTGCCAGCAGCGCCCGGATAGGGGGAGATACGCAGTATTTT. Translated: CASSARIGGDTQYF.

This chain links TRBV6-6 with TRBJ2-3; D gene uncertain. V gave up 6 bases and J gave up 6 bases, with 7 bases separating them. Germline CDR1 reads MNHNY; CDR2 reads SVGAGI (reference sequence). This CDR3 is built from 11 residues. The CDR3 DNA reads as TGTGCCAGCAGCAGAATGGATACGCAGTATTTT. This gives the protein CASSRMDTQYF.

The chain combines TRBV25-1 with TRBJ2-7; the match to TRBD1 covers 7 bases. Losses at the gene ends were 5 bases for V and 7 bases for J; bases not matched to a gene: 17. The germline V gene has CDR1 MGHDK and CDR2 SYGVNS. CDR3 length equals 16 residues. The CDR3 DNA reads TGTGCCAGCAGTAGCCCCGGGTGGGCAGGGGGAAGGGAGCAGTACTTC. Its protein is CASSSPGWAGGREQYF.

In this sample, this clone turned up once. The chain links TRBV9 to TRBJ2-1, with TRBD2 identical over 7 bases. The CDR3 totals 14 residues. The J segment lost 2 bases and the V segment lost 4 bases, leaving 3 bases of the junction unmatched. Germline lookup yields CDR1 SGDLS and CDR2 YYNGEE. The CDR3: CASSPRGAYNEQFF. The CDR3 coding sequence is TGTGCCAGCAGCCCCCGGGGGGCCTACAATGAGCAGTTCTTC.

The chain couples TRBV5-1 to TRBJ2-1; tentatively, D is TRBD1 (6 bases). Per the germline V gene, CDR1 is SGHRS and CDR2 is YFSETQ. Trimming removed 6 bases from V and 8 bases from J, with 21 bases in between. The CDR3 is 15 amino acids. The CDR3 sequence is CASTVEGVYNDEQFF. CDR3 DNA sequence: TGCGCCAGCACCGTAGAGGGGGTCTACAATGATGAGCAGTTCTTC.

J is TRBJ2-2 and V is TRBV13; the match to TRBD1 covers 11 bases. CDR1 is PRHDT, CDR2 FYEKMQ, per germline (reference sequence). Trimming cost V 4 bases and J 5 bases; bases outside gene matches: 3. CDR3 length equals 15 residues. CDR3 DNA: TGTGCCAGCAGCTCCGGGACAGGGGGGACCGGGGAGCTGTTTTTT. Amino acids: CASSSGTGGTGELFF. Combining the CDR3 with reference TRBV13 and TRBJ2-2 gives the whole variable domain AAGVIQSPRHLIKEKRETATLKCYPIPRHDTVYWYQQGPGQDPQFLISFYEKMQSDKGSIPDRFSAQQFSDYHSELNMSSLELGDSALYFCASSSGTGGTGELFFGEGSRLTVL.

The J gene is TRBJ2-3, the V gene TRBV7-2, with TRBD2 identical over 11 bases. Germline V gives CDR1 SGHTA, CDR2 FQGNSA. Losses at the gene ends were 2 bases for V and 6 bases for J; bases not matched to a gene: 4. The CDR3 covers 15 residues. This CDR3 reads CASSLLAGGVDTQYF. CDR3 sequence (DNA): TGTGCCAGCAGCTTACTAGCGGGGGGCGTGGATACGCAGTATTTT.

The chain joins TRBV7-9 to TRBJ1-5; D unclear. This CDR3 is built from 17 residues. Trimming pared 5 bases from V and 5 bases from J, leaving 22 bases between. Per the germline V gene, CDR1 is SEHNR and CDR2 is FQNEAQ (reference sequence). The CDR3 loop reads CASSKTGSHSWDQPQHF. In DNA, the CDR3 is TGTGCCAGCAGCAAGACCGGGTCCCATTCTTGGGATCAGCCCCAGCATTTT.

The rearrangement uses TRBV6-1 and TRBJ1-2, with TRBD1 as a possible D gene (6 bases). V shed 7 bases and J shed 6 bases, with 15 bases lying between them. Germline loops: CDR1 MNHNS, CDR2 SASEGT. This CDR3 region has 13 residues. The CDR3 sequence is CASNPAGVNGYTF. CDR3 DNA sequence: TGTGCCAGCAACCCGGCAGGGGTTAATGGCTACACCTTC.

This clone was counted only a few times. The rearrangement links TRBV5-4 to TRBJ1-1, with 7 bases matching TRBD1. V trimming: 2 bases; J trimming: 1 base; junction bases outside the gene matches: 2. Germline V lookup: CDR1 SGHNT, CDR2 YYREEE (reference sequence). The CDR3 length is 14 residues. The CDR3 region has the DNA TGTGCCAGCAGCTTAGGGACAGCGAACACTGAAGCTTTCTTT. Translated, it gives CASSLGTANTEAFF. The variable domain in full, with the rest retrieved from reference TRBV5-4 and TRBJ1-1, is ETGVTQSPTHLIKTRGQQVTLRCSSQSGHNTVSWYQQALGQGPQFIFQYYREEENGRGNFPPRFSGLQFPNYSSELNVNALELDDSALYLCASSLGTANTEAFFGQGTRLTVV.

V and J are TRBV6-1 and TRBJ2-7, with 9 positions matching TRBD2. This CDR3 comprises 15 residues. Germline V gives CDR1 MNHNS, CDR2 SASEGT. Trimming removed 1 base from V and 4 bases from J; junction bases left unmatched: 5. For the CDR3, the DNA is TGTGCCAGCAGTGAAGGTGTGACTAGCGGATACGAGCAGTACTTC. Amino acid sequence: CASSEGVTSGYEQYF.

The chain combines TRBV27 with TRBJ1-1; possibly TRBD1 for D (6 bases). Germline V gene lookup returns CDR1 MNHEY and CDR2 SMNVEV (reference sequence). Trimming shortened V by 3 bases and J by 5 bases, and 16 bases separated the two germline ends. The CDR3 runs to 15 residues. CDR3 in amino acids: CASSFRGSTVTEAFF. CDR3 in DNA: TGTGCCAGCAGTTTCAGGGGTAGCACTGTAACTGAAGCTTTCTTT.

This rearrangement joins TRBV5-1 to TRBJ2-5; D might be TRBD2 (5 bases). CDR1 is SGHRS and CDR2 is YFSETQ in the germline V gene. V was clipped by 1 base and J by 2 bases, with 6 bases between them. The CDR3 runs to 13 residues. CDR3: CASSLQRQETQYF. As DNA, the CDR3 is TGCGCCAGCAGCTTGCAGCGGCAAGAGACCCAGTACTTC.

This clone has a single count. The chain has TRBV5-4 and TRBJ1-2, with D possibly matching TRBD1 (6 bases). With 0 bases removed from V and 8 bases from J, the gap between germline ends came to 14 bases. The germline gives CDR1 SGHNT, CDR2 YYREEE (reference sequence). CDR3 size: 14 residues. The CDR3 region is CASSLADRPGGYTF. CDR3 bases: TGTGCCAGCAGCTTGGCCGACAGGCCGGGCGGCTACACCTTC.

The rearrangement uses TRBV27 and TRBJ1-1; the D is unclear. CDR1 is MNHEY, CDR2 SMNVEV, per germline (reference sequence). CDR3 length: 18 amino acids. Trimming left V 2 bases short and J 1 base short, with 20 bases between. The CDR3 DNA is TGTGCCAGCAGTTTACAATTCGGGGTATTCGGGCCGAACACTGAAGCTTTCTTT. It encodes CASSLQFGVFGPNTEAFF.

The V gene is TRBV6-5, the J gene TRBJ2-1; 9 bases are shared with TRBD2. V dropped 6 bases and J dropped 6; count of bases not matched to a gene: 9. In germline, CDR1 is MNHEY, CDR2 SVGAGI. The CDR3 runs 15 residues. The CDR3 DNA follows: TGTGCCAGCAGCCATGGGCTAGCGGGACGCAATGAGCAGTTCTTC. Protein product: CASSHGLAGRNEQFF.

This rearrangement joins TRBV29-1 to TRBJ2-2; TRBD1 is a possible D gene (7 bases). The germline V and J ends were trimmed by 4 bases and 1 base, with 16 bases remaining between them. Germline V lookup: CDR1 SQVTM, CDR2 ANQGSEA. This CDR3 is built from 16 residues. The CDR3 is CSVGGAGGLNTGELFF. The CDR3, as DNA: TGCAGCGTTGGGGGGGCAGGGGGTTTGAACACCGGGGAGCTGTTTTTT.

This clone was recorded only once. The chain joins TRBV11-2 to TRBJ1-1, with TRBD1 matching 8 bases. The CDR3 consists of 14 residues. J lost 6 bases, V lost 6 bases, and 9 bases had no gene match. Germline V gene sequence: CDR1 SGHAT, CDR2 FQNNGV. In DNA form, the CDR3 reads TGTGCCAGCAGAAACAGGGGGGCGACCCCTGAAGCTTTCTTT. This gives the protein CASRNRGATPEAFF. Full variable domain (missing parts from reference TRBV11-2 and TRBJ1-1): EAGVAQSPRYKIIEKRQSVAFWCNPISGHATLYWYQQILGQGPKLLIQFQNNGVVDDSQLPKDRFSAERLKGVDSTLKIQPAKLEDSAVYLCASRNRGATPEAFFGQGTRLTVV.

The gene calls are TRBV28 and TRBJ1-3, with D maybe TRBD1 (6 bases). V dropped 5 bases and J dropped 6 bases, with 17 bases sitting between them. The germline V gene encodes CDR1 MDHEN and CDR2 SYDVKM. The CDR3 extends over 15 amino acids. The CDR3 protein is CASSPSRGSANTIYF. CDR3 nucleotide sequence: TGTGCCAGCAGTCCCTCCAGGGGTTCGGCAAACACCATATATTTT.

This chain uses TRBV5-1 with TRBJ2-3; TRBD1 matches at 8 bases. V gave up 4 bases and J gave up 2 bases; unmatched junction bases: 12. CDR3 length: 17 residues. In germline, CDR1 is SGHRS, CDR2 YFSETQ. The CDR3 is CASSRPPGGADTDTQYF. For the CDR3, the DNA is TGCGCCAGCAGCCGACCACCAGGGGGCGCGGACACAGATACGCAGTATTTT. Variable domain in full (rest from reference TRBV5-1 and TRBJ2-3): KAGVTQTPRYLIKTRGQQVTLSCSPISGHRSVSWYQQTPGQGLQFLFEYFSETQRNKGNFPGRFSGRQFSNSRSEMNVSTLELGDSALYLCASSRPPGGADTDTQYFGPGTRLTVL.

V gene TRBV15 combines with J gene TRBJ2-2, with unresolved D. The CDR3 consists of 12 residues. Trimming removed 8 bases from V and 6 bases from J, with 10 bases in between. From germline, CDR1 is LNHNV and CDR2 YYDKDF (reference sequence). CDR3 DNA sequence: TGTGCCACCCGGCGAAGCGCCGGGGAGCTGTTTTTT. This gives the protein CATRRSAGELFF. Together with reference TRBV15 and TRBJ2-2, the CDR3 gives the full variable domain: DAMVIQNPRYQVTQFGKPVTLSCSQTLNHNVMYWYQQKSSQAPKLLFHYYDKDFNNEADTPDNFQSRRPNTSFCFLDIRSPGLGDTAMYLCATRRSAGELFFGEGSRLTVL.

A word on this clone: Germline and junction disagree at one end, which may indicate a read error. The rearrangement links TRBV7-9 to TRBJ2-5; possibly TRBD1 for D (6 bases). Germline CDR1 SEHNR, CDR2 FQNEAQ (reference sequence). The CDR3 length is 16 residues. Here the CDR3 DNA reads TGTTCCAGCAGCCCCGGTGGTAGGGGGAACCAAGAGACCCAGTACTTC. Translation gives CSSSPGGRGNQETQYF.

This clone has just one count. A read error may produce the germline difference seen at one junction end. V and J are TRBV27 and TRBJ2-5, with TRBD2 as a possible D gene (7 bases). The CDR3 runs to 16 residues. Germline assignment: CDR1 MNHEY and CDR2 SMNVEV (reference sequence). The CDR3 sequence is CASSLLGSGGQVTQYF. The CDR3 bases are TGTGCCAGCAGTTTACTTGGGTCGGGGGGACAAGTGACCCAGTACTTC.

This chain uses TRBV7-2 with TRBJ2-6; no firm D call. Germline V lookup: CDR1 SGHTA, CDR2 FQGNSA. V shed 0 bases and J shed 2 bases, with 8 bases lying between them. This CDR3 has 16 amino acids. The CDR3 region is CASSLAGSAGANVLTF. CDR3 bases: TGTGCCAGCAGCTTAGCAGGCAGCGCTGGGGCCAACGTCCTGACTTTC.

The V gene is TRBV5-1, the J gene TRBJ2-3, with D unresolved. CDR3 length: 16 residues. The ends were cut back, 0 bases at V and 1 base at J, with 12 bases in the middle. CDR1 and CDR2 (germline): SGHRS, YFSETQ. The CDR3 nucleotides read TGCGCCAGCAGCTTGGTTCCGCGTTCGGGCACAGATACGCAGTATTTT. It encodes CASSLVPRSGTDTQYF.

This clone was counted between two and nine times. The chain carries TRBV14 and TRBJ1-1; D uncertain. The CDR3 contains 13 residues. V lost 2 bases and J 8 bases, leaving 12 bases between the germline ends. CDR1 is SGHDN, CDR2 FVKESK, per germline. CDR3 sequence reads: CASSQRGFPEAFF. Written as DNA, the CDR3 is TGTGCCAGCAGCCAACGCGGGTTCCCAGAAGCTTTCTTT.